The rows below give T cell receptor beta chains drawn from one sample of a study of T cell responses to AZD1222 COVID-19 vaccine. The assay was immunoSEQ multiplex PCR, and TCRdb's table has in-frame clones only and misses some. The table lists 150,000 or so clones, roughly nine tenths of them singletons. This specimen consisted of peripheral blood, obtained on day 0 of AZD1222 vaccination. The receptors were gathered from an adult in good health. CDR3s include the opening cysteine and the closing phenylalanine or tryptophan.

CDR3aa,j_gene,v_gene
CASSDPGSQETQYF,TRBJ2-5,TRBV2
CASSLPGTGGAGYTF,TRBJ1-2,TRBV28
CASSPADRGPYEQYF,TRBJ2-7,TRBV18
CGRGRDRYNSPLHF,TRBJ1-6,TRBV21-1
CASSFQGRGLTGELFF,TRBJ2-2,TRBV7-9
CASSHQDRENEKLFF,TRBJ1-4,TRBV4-2
CASSPIGSGSYNEQFF,TRBJ2-1,TRBV28
CASRRTGTLSYEQYF,TRBJ2-7,TRBV28
CASSYRQGGEQFF,TRBJ2-1,TRBV6-5
CASSLRQPLETSTDTQYF,TRBJ2-3,TRBV5-1
CATSWGRKSNQPQHF,TRBJ1-5,TRBV24-1
CASSPGSPGELFF,TRBJ2-2,TRBV12-3/TRBV12-4
CASSLRATDTQYF,TRBJ2-3,TRBV27
CATLPGGARTGELFF,TRBJ2-2,TRBV6-6
CASSVGTGNYGYTF,TRBJ1-2,TRBV9
CASSSLIGLNEQFF,TRBJ2-1,TRBV7-8
CASSLDWRGRLYGYTF,TRBJ1-2,TRBV27
CASSPRQGPNSPLHF,TRBJ1-6,TRBV6-5
CASSPRSGDTGELFF,TRBJ2-2,TRBV5-1
CASSYSGIAYNSPLHF,TRBJ1-6,TRBV6-5
CASSLSGGPYNEQFF,TRBJ2-1,TRBV7-2
CASSYPKRGGSYNEQFF,TRBJ2-1,TRBV6-2/TRBV6-3
CASFRTAPEKLFF,TRBJ1-4,TRBV18
CATRNSFTGELFF,TRBJ2-2,TRBV24-1
CASSPGGADTQYF,TRBJ2-3,TRBV7-2
CASSVVGWDTDTQYF,TRBJ2-3,TRBV9
CASSTNSAYEQYF,TRBJ2-7,TRBV19
CSARGRTEAFF,TRBJ1-1,TRBV20-1
CASSQGSNYGYTF,TRBJ1-2,TRBV12-3/TRBV12-4
CASSPPTSGVRGEQFF,TRBJ2-1,TRBV9
CASSQEGAGGHHEQFF,TRBJ2-1,TRBV4-3
CASLMGQGPYGYTF,TRBJ1-2,TRBV28